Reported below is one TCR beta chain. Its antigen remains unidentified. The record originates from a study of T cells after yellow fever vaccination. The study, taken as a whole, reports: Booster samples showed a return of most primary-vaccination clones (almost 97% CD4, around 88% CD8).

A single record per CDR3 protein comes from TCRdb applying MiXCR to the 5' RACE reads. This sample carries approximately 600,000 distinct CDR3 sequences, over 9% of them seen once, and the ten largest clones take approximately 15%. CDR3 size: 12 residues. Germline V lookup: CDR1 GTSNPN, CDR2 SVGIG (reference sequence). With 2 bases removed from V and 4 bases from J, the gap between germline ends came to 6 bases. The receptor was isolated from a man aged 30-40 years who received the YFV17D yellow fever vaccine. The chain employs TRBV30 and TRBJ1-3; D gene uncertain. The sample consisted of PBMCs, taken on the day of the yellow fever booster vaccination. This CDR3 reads CAWSQRGNTIYF. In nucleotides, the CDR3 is TGTGCCTGGAGTCAACGGGGAAACACCATATATTTT.